Described below is a single T cell receptor (beta chain) sequence and its context. This sample was included in a study of OX40 agonist ivuxolimab in advanced cancers. Study background: The patients received ivuxolimab by intravenous route every 2 weeks at 0.01 to 10 mg/kg. Cancers in dose escalation were hepatocellular, melanoma, renal cell and head and neck.

The CDR3 consists of 15 residues. Losses at the gene ends were 8 bases for V and 3 bases for J; bases not matched to a gene: 9. Germline V gene sequence: CDR1 SGHRS, CDR2 YFSETQ. The table came from immunoSEQ multiplex PCR; TCRdb's copy has only in-frame clones and leaves some out. The data hold some 50,000 clones, with over 75% observed a single time. V gene TRBV5-1 combines with J gene TRBJ2-3, with TRBD2 matching 10 bases. The receptor's source is an adult with an advanced solid tumor such as melanoma, head and neck, liver or kidney cancer. The sequencing here drew on CD4+ or CD8+ T cells sorted from blood, taken in a trial of the OX40 agonist ivuxolimab. The DNA for the CDR3 is TGCGCCAGTTTCAGCGGGGGGGCGTGGACAGATACGCAGTATTTT. Amino acid sequence: CASFSGGAWTDTQYF.